Detailed here is one T cell receptor (beta chain). This clonotype was counted at least ten times. Its target antigen remains unknown. No much larger clone exists at a distance of one base, and base qualities are not known. The record originates from a study of identical twins (dated by TCRdb to about 2016). Looking at the study overall: The study deep-sequenced TCR alpha and beta repertoires from monozygotic twins, unrelated adults of various ages and cord blood to test whether fetal clonotypes persist. Replicate twin experiments were performed at different times using different library preparation protocols to rule out contamination. Overall study outcomes, separate from this receptor: Abundant cord blood beta clonotypes carried fewer insertions; young adult naive repertoires showed a weaker similar trend, while memory repertoires showed none. Zero-insertion analyses could be partly confounded by invariant T cells such as MAIT and iNKT, although diverse VJ usage argued against such confounding for most clonotypes. A weaker excess of twin sharing was found in beta out-of-frame sequences because the signal-to-noise ratio was lowered by fewer shared sequences. Because the same donors could not be followed over many years, the conclusions depended on cross-sectional statistical analysis. Compared with coincidental sharing between unrelated individuals, an excess of low generation-probability sequences was observed among out-of-frame TCR alpha sequences shared between twins. In monozygotic twins, recombination models systematically underestimated out-of-frame TCR alpha sharing, but the models matched the sharing seen between unrelated individuals.

Libraries came from 5' RACE. TCRdb names Illumina HiSeq 2000 as the instrument used. A universal primer binding site was added through template switching, and the final cDNA carried a unique molecular identifier so that TCR cDNA molecules could be counted accurately. Specific primers in the conserved constant-segment region were used to synthesize first-strand cDNA for the TCR alpha and beta chains. To control for contamination, every cDNA library was double barcoded, receiving both a SMART-Mk sample barcode and Illumina barcodes. TruSeq adapter sequences, together with Illumina sample barcodes, were added in two successive PCR steps. TCR alpha and beta cDNA libraries were sequenced on the Illumina HiSeq platform with custom primers. The published analysis was carried out like this. Raw reads were processed with MiGEC to extract unique molecular identifiers, and MiXCR was used to determine CDR3 positions. For each individual, recombination models were inferred using an EM algorithm with the repgenHMM and IGoR tools. Shared clonotypes were analyzed with the tcR package in R, and sharing was normalized by the product of cloneset sizes. Out-of-frame nonproductive sequences were analyzed to study raw recombination free of thymic and clonal selection effects. The public sequencing data were trimmed at Q25 with fastp and processed into clonotypes with MiXCR by TCRdb, which kept only in-frame beta chains. Under each unique CDR3 protein, matching rows form one entry showing the most common genes and DNA. The V and J calls were not made by the authors but by TCRdb's processing. This sample holds approximately 220,000 distinct CDR3 sequences; 7.5% were observed only once. The biggest ten clones account for around 5% of the sample.

Every donor was a healthy Caucasian. The twin cohort consisted of three pairs of female monozygotic twins, all aged about 18 to 30 years. CD4+ and CD8+ T cell populations were isolated with positive isolation kits from Invitrogen. The sample was also reused in another study, on yellow fever vaccine responses in identical twins. The second study, in turn, reports: According to the authors, the vaccine-induced T cell response in identical twins seemed to be partly convergent and partly specific to each individual. Focusing on identical twins, the study followed the T cell clones that responded to the vaccine, and did so with precision.

The TCR sequence derives from a woman aged 18-29 years in good health. The sample comprised CD8+ T cells sorted from blood.

The sequenced DNA: TGCGCCAGCAGCCGGGGGCCTTCAAACCGCCGGGAGCTGTTTTTT. This gives the protein CASSRGPSNRRELFF. The chain is assembled from TRBV4-1 and TRBJ2-2; 6 matching bases give a weak D call of TRBD1. From the cysteine up to the phenylalanine, the CDR3 has a length of 15 residues. Only the CDR3 portion is preserved as DNA: 45 bases, with reading frame beginning at the first base. The germline V gene specifies MGHRA as CDR1 and YSYEKL as CDR2. V loses 4 bases, J loses 9 bases, and the germline ends lie 18 bases apart.